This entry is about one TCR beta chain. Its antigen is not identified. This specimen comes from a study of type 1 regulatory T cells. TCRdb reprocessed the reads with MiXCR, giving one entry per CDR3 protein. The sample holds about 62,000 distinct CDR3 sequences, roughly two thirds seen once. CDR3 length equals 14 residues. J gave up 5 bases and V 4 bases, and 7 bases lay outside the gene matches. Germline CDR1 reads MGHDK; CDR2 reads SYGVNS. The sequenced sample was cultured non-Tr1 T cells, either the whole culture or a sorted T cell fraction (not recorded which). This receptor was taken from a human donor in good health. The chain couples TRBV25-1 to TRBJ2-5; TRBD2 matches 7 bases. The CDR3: CASSASGIGETQYF. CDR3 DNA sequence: TGTGCCAGCAGTGCCAGCGGGATTGGGGAGACCCAGTACTTC.